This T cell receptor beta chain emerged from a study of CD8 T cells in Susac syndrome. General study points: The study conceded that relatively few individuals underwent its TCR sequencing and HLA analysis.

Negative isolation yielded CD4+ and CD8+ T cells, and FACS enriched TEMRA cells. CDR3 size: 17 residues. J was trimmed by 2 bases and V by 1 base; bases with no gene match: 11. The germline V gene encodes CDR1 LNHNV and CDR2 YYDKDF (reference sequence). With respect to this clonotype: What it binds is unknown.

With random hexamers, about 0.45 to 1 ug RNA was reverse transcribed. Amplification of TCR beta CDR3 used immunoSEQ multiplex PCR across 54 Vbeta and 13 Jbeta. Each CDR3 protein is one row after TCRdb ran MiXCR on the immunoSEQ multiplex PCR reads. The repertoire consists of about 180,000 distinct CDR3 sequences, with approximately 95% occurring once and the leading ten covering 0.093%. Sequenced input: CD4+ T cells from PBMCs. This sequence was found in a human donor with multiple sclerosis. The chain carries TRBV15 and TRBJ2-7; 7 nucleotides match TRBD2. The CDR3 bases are TGTGCCACCAGCAGAGCCTTCCTCGGCGGGGGTACCTACGAGCAGTACTTC. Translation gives CATSRAFLGGGTYEQYF.